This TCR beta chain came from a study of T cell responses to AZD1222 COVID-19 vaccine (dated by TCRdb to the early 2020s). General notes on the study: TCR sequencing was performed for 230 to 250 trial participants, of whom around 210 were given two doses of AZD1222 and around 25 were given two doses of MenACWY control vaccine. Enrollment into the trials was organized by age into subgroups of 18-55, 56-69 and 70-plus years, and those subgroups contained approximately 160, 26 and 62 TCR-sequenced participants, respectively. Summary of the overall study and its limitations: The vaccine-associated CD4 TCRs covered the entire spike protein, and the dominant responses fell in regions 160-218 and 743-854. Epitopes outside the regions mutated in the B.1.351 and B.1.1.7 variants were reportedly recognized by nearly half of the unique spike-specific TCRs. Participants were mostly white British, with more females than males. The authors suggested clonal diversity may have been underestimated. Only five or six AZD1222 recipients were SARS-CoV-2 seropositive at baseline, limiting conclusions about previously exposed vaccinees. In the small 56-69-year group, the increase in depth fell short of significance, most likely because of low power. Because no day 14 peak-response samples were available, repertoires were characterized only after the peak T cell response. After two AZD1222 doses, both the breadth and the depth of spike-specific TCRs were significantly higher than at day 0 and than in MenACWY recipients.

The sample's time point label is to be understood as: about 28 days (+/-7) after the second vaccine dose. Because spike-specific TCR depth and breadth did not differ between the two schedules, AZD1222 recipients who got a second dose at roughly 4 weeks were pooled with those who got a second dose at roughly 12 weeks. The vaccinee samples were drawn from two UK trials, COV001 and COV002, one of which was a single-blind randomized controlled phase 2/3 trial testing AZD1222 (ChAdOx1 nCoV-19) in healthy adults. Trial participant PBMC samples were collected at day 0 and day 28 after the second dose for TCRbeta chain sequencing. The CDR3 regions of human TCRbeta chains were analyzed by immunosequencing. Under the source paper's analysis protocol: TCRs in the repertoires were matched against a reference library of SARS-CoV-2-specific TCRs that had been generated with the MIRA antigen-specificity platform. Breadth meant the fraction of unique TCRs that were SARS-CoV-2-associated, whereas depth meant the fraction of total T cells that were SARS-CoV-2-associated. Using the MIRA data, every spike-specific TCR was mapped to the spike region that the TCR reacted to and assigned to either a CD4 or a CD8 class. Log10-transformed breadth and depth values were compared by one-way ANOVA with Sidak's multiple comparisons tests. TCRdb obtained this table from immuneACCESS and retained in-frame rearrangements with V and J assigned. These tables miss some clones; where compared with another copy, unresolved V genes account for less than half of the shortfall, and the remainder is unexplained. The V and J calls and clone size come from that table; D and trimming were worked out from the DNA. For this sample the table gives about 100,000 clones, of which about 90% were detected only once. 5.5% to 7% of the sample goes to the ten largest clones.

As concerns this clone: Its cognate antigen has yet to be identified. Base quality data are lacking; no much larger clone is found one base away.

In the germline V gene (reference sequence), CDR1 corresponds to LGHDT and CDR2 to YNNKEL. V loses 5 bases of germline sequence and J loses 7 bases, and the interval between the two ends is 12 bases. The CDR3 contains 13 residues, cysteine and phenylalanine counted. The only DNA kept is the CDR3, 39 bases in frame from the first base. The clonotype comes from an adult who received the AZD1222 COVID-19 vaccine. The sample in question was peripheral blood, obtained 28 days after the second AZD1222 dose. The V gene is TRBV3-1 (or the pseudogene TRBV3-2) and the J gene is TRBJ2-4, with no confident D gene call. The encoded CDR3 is CASSTRVDNIQYF. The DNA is TGTGCCAGCAGCACCCGAGTGGATAACATTCAGTACTTC.